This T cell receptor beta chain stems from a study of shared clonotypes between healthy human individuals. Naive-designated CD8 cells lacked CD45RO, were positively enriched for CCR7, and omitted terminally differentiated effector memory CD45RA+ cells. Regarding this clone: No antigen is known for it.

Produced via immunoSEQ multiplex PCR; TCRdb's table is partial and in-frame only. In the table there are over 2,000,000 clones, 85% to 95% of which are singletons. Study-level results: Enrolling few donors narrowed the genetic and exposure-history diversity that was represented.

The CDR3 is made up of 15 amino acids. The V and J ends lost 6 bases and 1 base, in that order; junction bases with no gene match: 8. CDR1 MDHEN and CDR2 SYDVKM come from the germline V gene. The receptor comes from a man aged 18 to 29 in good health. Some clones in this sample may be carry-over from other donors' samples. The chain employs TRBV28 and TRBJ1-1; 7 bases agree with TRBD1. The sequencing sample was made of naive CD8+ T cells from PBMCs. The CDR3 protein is CASSRRTGTNTEAFF. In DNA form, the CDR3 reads TGTGCCAGCAGCCGAAGGACAGGAACGAACACTGAAGCTTTCTTT. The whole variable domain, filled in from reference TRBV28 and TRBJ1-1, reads DVKVTQSSRYLVKRTGEKVFLECVQDMDHENMFWYRQDPGLGLRLIYFSYDVKMKEKGDIPEGYSVSREKKERFSLILESASTNQTSMYLCASSRRTGTNTEAFFGQGTRLTVV.